This paragraph reports one T cell receptor (beta chain). Its antigen is still unknown. CDR1 and CDR2 from the germline V gene are SGHDT and YYEEEE. Trimming removed 0 bases from V and 10 bases from J, with 8 bases in between. The CDR3 contains 12 residues. Per-sample assaying covered 95,000 to 100,000 TCR templates. Measured with immunoSEQ multiplex PCR; TCRdb has only the in-frame clones, and not every one. The sample has 9,300 or so clones, 60% to 75% seen once. This record comes from a study of siplizumab effects on memory and regulatory T cells. Points from the study as a whole: In unstimulated cells, naive T cells appeared more diverse than memory T cells and seemed major alloresponse contributors.

Input material: effector memory CD8+ T cells sorted from blood. Subset given: unstimulated CD8+ effector memory T cells. The sequence was collected from a human donor in good health. V gene TRBV5-6 combines with J gene TRBJ2-1; D not certain. The CDR3 nucleotides are TGTGCCAGCAGCTTGGAACTGAAGGAGCAGTTCTTC. Its translation is CASSLELKEQFF.